This is a list of T cell receptor beta chains from one sample in a study of T cell responses to AZD1222 COVID-19 vaccine. This table comes from immunoSEQ multiplex PCR, and its TCRdb copy is limited to in-frame clones, with some not included. Of about 100,000 clones listed, about 90% were seen once; the top ten hold around 4.4%. Material: peripheral blood, obtained on day 0 of AZD1222 vaccination. The receptor source for this set is an adult in good health. CDR3s leave out the opening cysteine and the closing phenylalanine or tryptophan. Clone size is not always given. Where it is, it says once, few, many or a class for expanded clones.

j_call v_call clone_size cdr3_aa
TRBJ1-2 TRBV25-1 NA ASSDGYGYT
TRBJ2-5 TRBV30 NA AWSPGGAGLETQY
TRBJ1-2 TRBV24-1 NA ATSDGKRRHGYT
TRBJ2-1 TRBV27 NA ASSQTSGVYNEQF
TRBJ2-7 TRBV29-1 NA SVDSIPTSGAYEQY
TRBJ2-3 TRBV24-1 once ATVAGPSSSGSFFRADTQY
TRBJ2-3 TRBV6-5 NA ASSYSPGGTDTQY
TRBJ2-7 TRBV24-1 NA ATSDRDRGSYEQY
TRBJ2-1 TRBV30 NA AWSPGIYNEQF
TRBJ1-4 TRBV13 NA ASSLGISTGDEKLF
TRBJ1-6 TRBV5-6 NA ASSLGGPNFYNSPLH
TRBJ1-5 TRBV7-2 NA ASSLRWDRVSNQPQH
TRBJ1-3 TRBV5-5 once ASSGGRALSGNTIY
TRBJ1-1 TRBV19 NA ASSIDLVDRRKEAF
TRBJ2-1 TRBV3-1/TRBV3-2 NA ASSQDLSDSYNEQF
TRBJ1-5 TRBV6-2/TRBV6-3 NA ASSSRDRGPNQPQH
TRBJ1-4 TRBV6-5 once ASSYREPLNEKLF
TRBJ1-5 TRBV4-1 NA ASSKGEGEQPQH
TRBJ1-5 TRBV3-1/TRBV3-2 NA ASSQGGGSNQPQH
TRBJ2-3 TRBV18 NA ASSPLGTGGVLDTQY
TRBJ2-5 TRBV4-1 NA ASSLYGTGEETQY
TRBJ2-2 TRBV27 NA ASSSWANTGELF
TRBJ1-6 TRBV7-9 NA ASSFHSLPGPLH
TRBJ1-2 TRBV3-1/TRBV3-2 NA ASSHSYKDGYT
TRBJ1-1 TRBV18 NA ASSQGPSTEAF
TRBJ2-3 TRBV24-1 few ATSDDSTPDTQY
TRBJ1-6 TRBV7-8 NA ASSTRRDYPLH
TRBJ2-2 TRBV28 NA ASSFGHRGGELF
TRBJ1-1 TRBV7-9 NA ASSFYRGIGNTEAF
TRBJ1-1 TRBV10-3 NA AISTESNTEAF
TRBJ1-3 TRBV11-3 once ASSLGQSSGNTIY
TRBJ2-5 TRBV28 NA ASSVSIQETQY
TRBJ2-1 TRBV7-2 NA ASSPTSGYNEQF
TRBJ2-7 TRBV7-2 once ASSLEEGYEQY
TRBJ2-7 TRBV7-9 once ASSFSGGRGYEQY
TRBJ1-3 TRBV5-6 once ASSPLTSGNTIY
TRBJ2-1 TRBV9 once ASSVAPERGGLDEQF
TRBJ1-4 TRBV20-1 NA SASQGTLNEKLF